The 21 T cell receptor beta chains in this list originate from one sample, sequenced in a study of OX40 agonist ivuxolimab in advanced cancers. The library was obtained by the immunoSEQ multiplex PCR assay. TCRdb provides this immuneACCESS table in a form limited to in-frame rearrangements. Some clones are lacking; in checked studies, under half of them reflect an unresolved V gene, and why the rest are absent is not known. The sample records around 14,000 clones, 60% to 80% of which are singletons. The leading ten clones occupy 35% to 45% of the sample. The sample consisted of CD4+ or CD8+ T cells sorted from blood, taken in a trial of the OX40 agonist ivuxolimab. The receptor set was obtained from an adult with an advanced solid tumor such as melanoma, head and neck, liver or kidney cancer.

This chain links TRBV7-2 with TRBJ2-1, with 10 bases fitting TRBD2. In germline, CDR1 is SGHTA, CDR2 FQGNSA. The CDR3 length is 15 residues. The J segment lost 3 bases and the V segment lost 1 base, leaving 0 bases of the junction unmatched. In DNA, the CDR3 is TGTGCCAGCAGCTTAGGGACTAGCGGCTACAATGAGCAGTTCTTC. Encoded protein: CASSLGTSGYNEQFF.

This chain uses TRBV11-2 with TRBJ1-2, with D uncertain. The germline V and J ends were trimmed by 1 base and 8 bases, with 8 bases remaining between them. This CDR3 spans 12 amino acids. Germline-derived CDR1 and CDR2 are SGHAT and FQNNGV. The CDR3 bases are TGTGCCAGCAGCTTAGTTGGTGGAGGCTACACCTTC. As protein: CASSLVGGGYTF.

This CDR3 reads CASSAPGLPDTQYF. The CDR3 DNA follows: TGTGCCAGCAGCGCCCCGGGACTACCAGATACGCAGTATTTT. The chain employs TRBV9 and TRBJ2-3; TRBD2 matches at 7 bases. The germline gives CDR1 SGDLS, CDR2 YYNGEE. This CDR3 is 14 amino acids long. V dropped 3 bases and J dropped 4; count of bases not matched to a gene: 5.

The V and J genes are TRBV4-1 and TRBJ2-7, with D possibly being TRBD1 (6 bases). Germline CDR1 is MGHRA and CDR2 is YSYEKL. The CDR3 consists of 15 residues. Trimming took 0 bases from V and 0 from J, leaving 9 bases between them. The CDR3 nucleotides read TGCGCCAGCAGCCAAGAAGACAGGAGCTCCTACGAGCAGTACTTC. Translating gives CASSQEDRSSYEQYF.

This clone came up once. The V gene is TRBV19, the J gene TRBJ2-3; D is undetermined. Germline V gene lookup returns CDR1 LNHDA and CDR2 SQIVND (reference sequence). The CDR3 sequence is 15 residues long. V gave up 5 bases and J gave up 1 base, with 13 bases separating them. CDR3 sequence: CASSPDPWGTDTQYF. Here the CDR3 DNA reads TGTGCCAGTAGTCCAGACCCATGGGGCACAGATACGCAGTATTTT. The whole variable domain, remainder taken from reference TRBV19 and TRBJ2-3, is DGGITQSPKYLFRKEGQNVTLSCEQNLNHDAMYWYRQDPGQGLRLIYYSQIVNDFQKGDIAEGYSVSREKKESFPLTVTSAQKNPTAFYLCASSPDPWGTDTQYFGPGTRLTVL.

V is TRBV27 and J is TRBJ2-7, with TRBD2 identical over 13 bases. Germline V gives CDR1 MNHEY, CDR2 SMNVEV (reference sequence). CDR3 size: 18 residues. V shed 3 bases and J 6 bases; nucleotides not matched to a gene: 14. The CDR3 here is CASSFAGTTSGRAFEQYF. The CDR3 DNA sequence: TGTGCCAGCAGTTTTGCAGGGACTACTAGCGGGAGGGCGTTCGAGCAGTACTTC.

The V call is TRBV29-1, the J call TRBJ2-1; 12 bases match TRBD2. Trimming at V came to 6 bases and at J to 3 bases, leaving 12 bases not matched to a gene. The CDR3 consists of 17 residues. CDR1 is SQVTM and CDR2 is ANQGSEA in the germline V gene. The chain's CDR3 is CSVSVWLAGGNYNEQFF. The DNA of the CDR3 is TGCAGCGTAAGCGTGTGGCTAGCGGGAGGGAACTACAATGAGCAGTTCTTC.

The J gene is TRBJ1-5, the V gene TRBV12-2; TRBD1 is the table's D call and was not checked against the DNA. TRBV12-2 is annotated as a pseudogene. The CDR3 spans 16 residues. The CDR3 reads CASRLVPDRGNQPQHF. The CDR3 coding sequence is TGTGCAAGTCGCTTAGTGCCGGACAGGGGCAATCAGCCCCAGCATTTT.

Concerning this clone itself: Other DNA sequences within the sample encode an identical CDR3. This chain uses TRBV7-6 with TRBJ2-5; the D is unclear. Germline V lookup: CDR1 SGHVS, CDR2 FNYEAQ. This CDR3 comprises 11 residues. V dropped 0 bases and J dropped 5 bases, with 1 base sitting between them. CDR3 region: CASSLAETQYF. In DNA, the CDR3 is TGTGCCAGCAGCTTAGCGGAGACCCAGTACTTC.

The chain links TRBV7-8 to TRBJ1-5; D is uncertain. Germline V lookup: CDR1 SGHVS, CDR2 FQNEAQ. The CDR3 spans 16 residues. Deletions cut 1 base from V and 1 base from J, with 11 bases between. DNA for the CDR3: TGTGCCAGCAGCTTAGACGTCCCTGGGAGCAATCAGCCCCAGCATTTT. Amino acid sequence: CASSLDVPGSNQPQHF.

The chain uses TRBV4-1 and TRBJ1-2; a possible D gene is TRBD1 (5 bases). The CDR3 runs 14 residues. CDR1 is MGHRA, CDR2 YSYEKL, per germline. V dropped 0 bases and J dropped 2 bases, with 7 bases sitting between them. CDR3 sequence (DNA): TGCGCCAGCAGCCAAGACAGGGAGAACTATGGCTACACCTTC. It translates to CASSQDRENYGYTF.

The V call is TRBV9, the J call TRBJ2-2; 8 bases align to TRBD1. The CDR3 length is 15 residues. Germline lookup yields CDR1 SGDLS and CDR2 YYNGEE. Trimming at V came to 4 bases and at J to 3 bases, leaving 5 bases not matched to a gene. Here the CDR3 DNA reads TGTGCCAGCAGCACGCAGGGGGCCGACACCGGGGAGCTGTTTTTT. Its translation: CASSTQGADTGELFF.

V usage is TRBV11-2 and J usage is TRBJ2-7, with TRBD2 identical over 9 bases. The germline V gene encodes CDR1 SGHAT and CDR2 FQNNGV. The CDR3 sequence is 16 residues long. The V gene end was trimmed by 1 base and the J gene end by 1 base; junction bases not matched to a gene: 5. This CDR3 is CASSLGTAGGSYEQYF. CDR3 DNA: TGTGCCAGCAGCTTAGGAACAGCGGGAGGATCCTACGAGCAGTACTTC.

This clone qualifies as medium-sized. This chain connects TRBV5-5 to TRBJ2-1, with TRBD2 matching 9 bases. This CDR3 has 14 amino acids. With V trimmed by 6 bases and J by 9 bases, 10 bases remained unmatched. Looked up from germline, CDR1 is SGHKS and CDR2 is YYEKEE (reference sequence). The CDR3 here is CASIAGETKGEQFF. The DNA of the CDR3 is TGTGCCAGCATAGCGGGAGAGACAAAGGGTGAGCAGTTCTTC.

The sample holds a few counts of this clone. CDR3 sequence reads: CASSTTLGGLYEQYF. The CDR3 nucleotides are TGTGCCAGCAGTACTACCCTGGGGGGGCTGTACGAGCAGTACTTC. V usage is TRBV27 and J usage is TRBJ2-7, with D maybe TRBD2 (7 bases). V was pared by 5 bases and J by 4 bases, with 18 bases between. Germline V lookup: CDR1 MNHEY, CDR2 SMNVEV (reference sequence). This CDR3 has 15 amino acids.

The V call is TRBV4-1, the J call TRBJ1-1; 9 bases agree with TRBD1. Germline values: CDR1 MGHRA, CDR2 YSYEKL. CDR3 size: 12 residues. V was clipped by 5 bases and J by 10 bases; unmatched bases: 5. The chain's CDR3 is CASSTTGQGAFF. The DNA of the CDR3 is TGCGCCAGCAGCACTACGGGACAGGGAGCTTTCTTT.

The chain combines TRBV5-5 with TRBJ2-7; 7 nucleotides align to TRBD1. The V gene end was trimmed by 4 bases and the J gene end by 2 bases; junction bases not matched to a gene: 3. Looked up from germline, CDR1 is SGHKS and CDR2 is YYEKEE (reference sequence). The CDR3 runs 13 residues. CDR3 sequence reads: CASSPGQTYEQYF. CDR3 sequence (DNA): TGTGCCAGCAGCCCGGGACAGACCTACGAGCAGTACTTC.

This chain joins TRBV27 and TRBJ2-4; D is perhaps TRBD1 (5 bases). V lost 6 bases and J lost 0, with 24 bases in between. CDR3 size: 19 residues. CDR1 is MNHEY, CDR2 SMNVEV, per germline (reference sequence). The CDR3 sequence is CASSRALIQAQGAKNIQYF. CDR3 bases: TGTGCCAGCAGCAGAGCCCTAATACAGGCCCAGGGAGCCAAAAACATTCAGTACTTC.

DNA of the CDR3: TGTGCCAGCAGTGAAGTCCCGGGGACCTACAATGAGCAGTTCTTC. Its protein is CASSEVPGTYNEQFF. The rearrangement uses TRBV25-1 and TRBJ2-1; TRBD2 is a possible D gene (5 bases). This CDR3 contains 15 residues. Germline CDR1 MGHDK, CDR2 SYGVNS. Trimming left V 2 bases short and J 2 bases short, with 10 bases between.

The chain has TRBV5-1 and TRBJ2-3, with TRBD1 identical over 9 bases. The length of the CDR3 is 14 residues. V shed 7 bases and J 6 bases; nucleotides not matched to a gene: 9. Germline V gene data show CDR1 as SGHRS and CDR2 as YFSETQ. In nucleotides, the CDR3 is TGCGCCAGCGGGTTCCGGACAGGGGCCGATACGCAGTATTTT. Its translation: CASGFRTGADTQYF.

CDR3 nucleotide sequence: TGTGCCAGCAGCGTAGGAGGACTAGCGGGAGTCGCCAACGAGCAGTACTTC. Its protein product is CASSVGGLAGVANEQYF. The chain has TRBV9 and TRBJ2-7; 13 nucleotides align to TRBD2. The CDR3 runs 17 residues. V gave up 0 bases and J gave up 5 bases; unmatched junction bases: 8. Germline V gene data show CDR1 as SGDLS and CDR2 as YYNGEE.